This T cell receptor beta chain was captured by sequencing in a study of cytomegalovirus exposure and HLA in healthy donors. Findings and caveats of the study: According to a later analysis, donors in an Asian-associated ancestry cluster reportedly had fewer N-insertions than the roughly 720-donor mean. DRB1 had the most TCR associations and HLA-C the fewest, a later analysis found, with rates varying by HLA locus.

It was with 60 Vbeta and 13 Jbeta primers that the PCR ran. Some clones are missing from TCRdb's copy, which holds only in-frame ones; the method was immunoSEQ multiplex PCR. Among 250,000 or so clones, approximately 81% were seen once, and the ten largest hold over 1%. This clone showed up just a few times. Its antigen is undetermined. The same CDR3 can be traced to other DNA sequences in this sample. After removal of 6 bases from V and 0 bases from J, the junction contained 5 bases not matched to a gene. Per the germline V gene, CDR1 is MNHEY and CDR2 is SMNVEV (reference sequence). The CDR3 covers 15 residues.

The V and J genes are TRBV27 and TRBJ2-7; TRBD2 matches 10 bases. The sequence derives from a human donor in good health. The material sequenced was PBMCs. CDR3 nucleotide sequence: TGTGCCAGCAGGTTAGCGGGAGGTCCCTCCTACGAGCAGTACTTC. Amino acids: CASRLAGGPSYEQYF.